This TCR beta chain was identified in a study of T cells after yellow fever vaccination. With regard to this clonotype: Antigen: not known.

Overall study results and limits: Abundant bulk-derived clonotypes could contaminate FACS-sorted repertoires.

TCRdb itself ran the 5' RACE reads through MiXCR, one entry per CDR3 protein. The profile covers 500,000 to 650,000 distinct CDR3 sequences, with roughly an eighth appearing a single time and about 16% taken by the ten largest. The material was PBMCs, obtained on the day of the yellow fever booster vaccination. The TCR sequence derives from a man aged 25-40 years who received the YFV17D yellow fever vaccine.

CDR3 sequence: CASSPAGPGSYEQYF. In nucleotides, the CDR3 is TGTGCCAGCAGCCCAGCGGGACCCGGCTCCTACGAGCAGTACTTC. V is TRBV12-3 or TRBV12-4 and J is TRBJ2-7, with TRBD2 matching 7 bases. V was pared by 6 bases and J by 0 bases, with 8 bases of the junction left unmatched. The CDR3 is 15 residues long.